This record looks at one T cell receptor (beta chain) sequence and its context. In this sample, this clone turned up once. Its antigen specificity is not known. Base-call qualities are not available, and no considerably larger clone is one nucleotide away. Between the V and J ends, shortened by 2 bases and 5 bases respectively, the junction contains 16 bases. Including cysteine and phenylalanine, the CDR3 has 15 amino acids. Just CDR3 DNA is preserved here, 45 bases in frame from base 1. CDR1 and CDR2, per the germline V gene (reference sequence), are MNHEY and SMNVEV. This sample is part of a study of blood T cell repertoires in COVID-19 (TCRdb year 2020). For the wider study: Samples from collaborators originated in the United States, Italy and Spain and spanned both the acute and convalescent phases of COVID-19. The material from the prospective study consisted of cDNA or gDNA derived from T cells, B-cell-depleted T cells, or PBMCs. The dataset comprised deeply sampled blood TCRbeta repertoires from subjects exposed to, actively infected with, or recovered from COVID-19. The repertoires were made available in a free public database intended to serve as a resource for research on the immune response to SARS-CoV-2. The samples were drawn from the first 160 participants of the ongoing ImmuneRACE study and from over 950 subjects provided by 6 global collaborators. Nearly every sample came with metadata listing a de-identified subject ID, COVID-19 status, age in years and sex. HLA class I and class II types, where available, came from metadata supplied by the sample provider rather than from assay-based typing. Summary of the overall study and its limitations: The amount of clinical and demographic metadata varied by source and participant and was provided uncurated.

A second Seattle source provided samples from volunteer blood donors who had recovered from COVID-19. Whole blood was collected in K2EDTA tubes by collaborating institutions according to the institutions' own protocols. Collaborator samples were shipped for TCRbeta analysis as frozen whole blood, isolated PBMCs, or DNA extracted from either sample type. TCRbeta CDR3 regions were amplified from genomic DNA by means of the immunoSEQ Assay, a bias-controlled multiplex PCR. The paper's data handling went like this. The number of nucleated cells in each sample was estimated by amplification of reference gene primers within the assay. To quantify the absolute abundance of each unique TCRbeta CDR3 rearrangement, sequence reads were collapsed and filtered. For each sample, productive Simpson clonality was calculated as the square root of Simpson's diversity index over productive rearrangements. TCRdb carries this immuneACCESS record with in-frame sequences only. Its versions omit some clonotypes, under half of them owing to an unresolved V gene in the studies checked, with the rest unexplained. V and J calls and clone size come straight from that table; D and trimming were deduced from the DNA. The sample table shows some 140,000 clones, and around 73% are seen once. Together, the top ten hold approximately 11% of the sample.

The clonotype comes from a man aged 60-69 years who had recovered from COVID-19. Sequenced material: peripheral blood. The chain is made from TRBV27 and TRBJ2-7; a tentative D call is TRBD2 (6 bases match). The nucleotide sequence is TGTGCCAGCAGTTTACGGTGGCGGGGTGCCCACGAGCAGTACTTC. This sequence encodes CASSLRWRGAHEQYF.